The 27 T cell receptor beta chains below were found in one sample sequenced in a study of post-analysis software for immune sequencing data. Notes on the study in general: The study found TRBV5-6, TRBV5-1 and TRBV20-1 among roughly 5 TRBV segments more frequent in patients than controls.

For these TCRs, the target antigens are not known. TCR beta cDNA libraries included unique molecular identifiers. TCRdb called the PCR reads again in MiXCR, with one record for every CDR3 protein. In the table there are a few hundred thousand distinct CDR3 sequences, under 55% of which are singletons. The material sequenced was blood. Receptors originate from a girl aged 10-17 years with multiple sclerosis.

This clonotype was found a few times. V is TRBV20-1 and J is TRBJ2-3, with 8 bases that match TRBD1. The V gene's germline CDR1 is DFQATT and CDR2 SNEGSKA (reference sequence). This CDR3 spans 14 amino acids. J lost 5 bases, V lost 5 bases, and 9 bases had no gene match. The CDR3 here is CSADPGQGQDTQYF. The CDR3 DNA reads TGCAGTGCTGACCCCGGACAGGGACAAGATACGCAGTATTTT.

The sample holds one count of this clonotype. The chain combines TRBV4-2 with TRBJ1-5, with a possible D match to TRBD1 (6 bases). The CDR3 totals 18 residues. Germline V CDR1 and CDR2: LGHNA, YNFKEQ. The V and J ends lost 0 bases and 0 bases respectively, with 15 bases between them. Here the CDR3 reads CASSQDEEGGYSNQPQHF. In DNA, the CDR3 is TGTGCCAGCAGCCAAGATGAAGAAGGGGGATATAGCAATCAGCCCCAGCATTTT.

V is TRBV27 and J is TRBJ2-7, with 8 nucleotides matching TRBD1. The CDR3 is 21 residues long. V lost 4 bases, J lost 0 bases, and 23 bases stayed unmatched. Germline values: CDR1 MNHEY, CDR2 SMNVEV (reference sequence). The CDR3 DNA sequence: TGTGCCAGCAGTTCTTCATTGCCTCTTACACCCACAGGGGGACCCTCCTACGAGCAGTACTTC. The encoded protein is CASSSSLPLTPTGGPSYEQYF.

The chain recombines TRBV10-2 with TRBJ1-5, with a weak D call TRBD1 (5 bases). This CDR3 is 15 amino acids long. V shed 5 bases and J shed 6 bases, with 17 bases lying between them. CDR1 WSHSY and CDR2 SAAADI come from the germline V gene. The chain's CDR3 is CASSRDRELGQPQHF. Written as DNA, the CDR3 is TGCGCCAGCAGTCGGGACCGGGAACTGGGTCAGCCCCAGCATTTT.

This chain connects TRBV3-1 to TRBJ2-1; 11 nucleotides match TRBD2. The CDR3 sequence is 16 residues long. Germline V CDR1 and CDR2: LGHDT, YNNKEL (reference sequence). V dropped 4 bases and J dropped 7; count of bases not matched to a gene: 9. The CDR3 DNA follows: TGTGCCAGCAGCCCGCGACTAGCGGGACATGATAATGAGCAGTTCTTC. As protein: CASSPRLAGHDNEQFF.

This clonotype was found a few times. V is TRBV6-5 and J is TRBJ1-1, with TRBD1 identical over 8 bases. CDR1 MNHEY and CDR2 SVGAGI come from the germline V gene. The V gene end was trimmed by 7 bases and the J gene end by 6 bases; junction bases not matched to a gene: 7. The CDR3 has 13 residues. The chain's CDR3 is CASIGQGGAEAFF. DNA for the CDR3: TGTGCCAGCATCGGACAGGGCGGAGCTGAAGCTTTCTTT.

The chain carries TRBV2 and TRBJ1-2, with 7 bases aligning to TRBD1. Germline CDR1 reads SNHLY; CDR2 reads FYNNEI. The ends lost 8 bases at V and 0 bases at J; junction bases unmatched: 9. The CDR3 extends over 15 amino acids. The DNA of the CDR3 is TGTGCCAGCGGGGGGACAGCAATCACTAACTATGGCTACACCTTC. It translates to CASGGTAITNYGYTF.

This chain joins TRBV28 and TRBJ2-1; 10 positions agree with TRBD2. The CDR3 runs 12 residues. Trimming cost V 7 bases and J 10 bases; bases outside gene matches: 4. Germline loops: CDR1 MDHEN, CDR2 SYDVKM. CDR3 DNA sequence: TGTGCCAGCACTAGCGGGAGCTGGGAGCAGTTCTTC. Amino acids: CASTSGSWEQFF.

As for this clonotype: The junction and the germline gene differ at one end; a read error may be behind it. The chain carries TRBV5-1 and TRBJ1-1; D call uncertain. The CDR3 is 14 residues long. The V gene's germline CDR1 is SGHRS and CDR2 YFSETQ. CDR3 sequence (DNA): TGCGCCAGCTCGAGGGAGAACGGGAACACCGAAGCTTTCTTT. As protein: CASSRENGNTEAFF.

The DNA for the CDR3 is TGCAGCGTTGAAGAGTCTCGGGGACCCTCCTACAATGAGCAGTTCTTC. It codes for CSVEESRGPSYNEQFF. The J gene is TRBJ2-1, the V gene TRBV29-1; D may match TRBD1 or TRBD2 (5 bases each). The germline CDR1 and CDR2 sequences are SQVTM and ANQGSEA. V shed 0 bases and J shed 0 bases, with 12 bases lying between them. The CDR3 consists of 16 residues.

This chain uses TRBV7-3 with TRBJ2-1; TRBD2 agrees at 7 bases. V gave up 5 bases and J gave up 0 bases; unmatched junction bases: 7. This CDR3 has 16 residues. In germline, CDR1 is SGHTA, CDR2 FQGTGA. CDR3 coding DNA: TGTGCCAGCAGCCCCGGGGGGTGGTACTCCTACAATGAGCAGTTCTTC. Amino acid sequence: CASSPGGWYSYNEQFF. Looking up the rest from reference TRBV7-3 and TRBJ2-1 gives the full variable domain: GAGVSQTPSNKVTEKGKYVELRCDPISGHTALYWYRQSLGQGPEFLIYFQGTGAADDSGLPNDRFFAVRPEGSVSTLKIQRTERGDSAVYLCASSPGGWYSYNEQFFGPGTRLTVL.

This clonotype was recorded a few times. V gene TRBV5-6 combines with J gene TRBJ2-1, with TRBD2 matching 8 bases. V was pared by 3 bases and J by 4 bases, with 18 bases of the junction left unmatched. CDR3 length: 19 residues. Germline loops: CDR1 SGHDT, CDR2 YYEEEE. Here the CDR3 DNA reads TGTGCCAGCAGCTCTACTATCCTAATCGGGACTAGTACGTACAATGAGCAGTTCTTC. It yields the protein CASSSTILIGTSTYNEQFF. Variable domain in full (rest from reference TRBV5-6 and TRBJ2-1): DAGVTQSPTHLIKTRGQQVTLRCSPKSGHDTVSWYQQALGQGPQFIFQYYEEEERQRGNFPDRFSGHQFPNYSSELNVNALLLGDSALYLCASSSTILIGTSTYNEQFFGPGTRLTVL.

This clonotype was counted between two and nine times. The rearrangement joins TRBV7-2 to TRBJ2-1, with 9 bases fitting TRBD1. The J segment lost 5 bases and the V segment lost 5 bases, leaving 7 bases of the junction unmatched. The CDR3 covers 15 residues. Germline CDR1 reads SGHTA; CDR2 reads FQGNSA. The CDR3 loop reads CASSNAGTGNNEQFF. For the CDR3, the DNA is TGTGCCAGCAGCAATGCAGGGACAGGGAACAATGAGCAGTTCTTC.

The genes are TRBV7-2 and TRBJ2-7; D gene uncertain. Trimming cost V 6 bases and J 4 bases, with 22 bases left between them. CDR1 SGHTA and CDR2 FQGNSA come from the germline V gene. The CDR3 is 16 amino acids. The CDR3 DNA reads TGTGCCAGCAGTTTTGGTGCGCCGCCTGAGTGGTACGAGCAGTACTTC. It is translated as CASSFGAPPEWYEQYF.

This clonotype was seen ten or more times. V is TRBV29-1 and J is TRBJ2-7; 10 positions match TRBD1. The CDR3 sequence is 14 residues long. The junction had 6 bases not matched to a gene; V was cut back by 1 base and J by 6 bases. Germline CDR1 and CDR2: SQVTM and ANQGSEA. The CDR3 protein is CSVEGVDRGREQYF. DNA for the CDR3: TGCAGCGTTGAAGGAGTCGACAGGGGGCGCGAGCAGTACTTC.

The V call is TRBV6-5, the J call TRBJ2-3; TRBD2 aligns across 10 bases. The CDR3 extends over 16 amino acids. Trimming took 6 bases from V and 1 from J; bases not matched to a gene: 7. CDR1 and CDR2 (germline): MNHEY, SVGAGI. CDR3 amino acids: CASSRVAGGGTDTQYF. The CDR3 DNA sequence: TGTGCCAGCAGCCGAGTAGCGGGAGGCGGCACAGATACGCAGTATTTT.

This clonotype occurred a few times. The chain recombines TRBV5-1 with TRBJ1-2; no reliable D call. Per germline, CDR1 SGHRS and CDR2 YFSETQ. This CDR3 comprises 13 residues. V lost 0 bases, J lost 3 bases, and 6 bases lay in between. CDR3 sequence: CASSLDIDYGYTF. DNA of the CDR3: TGCGCCAGCAGCTTGGACATTGACTATGGCTACACCTTC.

The genes are TRBV24-1 and TRBJ1-2; 7 nucleotides agree with TRBD1. The V and J ends lost 4 bases and 8 bases, in that order; junction bases with no gene match: 9. CDR3 length: 14 amino acids. From germline, CDR1 is KGHDR and CDR2 SFDVKD. The CDR3 loop reads CATSDTTGVRGYTF. The CDR3 DNA follows: TGTGCCACCAGTGACACAACAGGGGTTAGGGGCTACACCTTC.

J is TRBJ2-2 and V is TRBV4-3; the D is unclear. Germline-derived CDR1 and CDR2 are LGHNA and YSLEER. The CDR3 contains 15 residues. Trimming stripped 0 bases from V and 5 bases from J, with 10 bases between. CDR3 in amino acids: CASSQEGTATGELFF. CDR3 DNA: TGCGCCAGCAGCCAAGAAGGAACAGCAACCGGGGAGCTGTTTTTT.

This sequence joins TRBV2 and TRBJ2-7, with 7 bases aligning to TRBD2. Unmatched junction bases numbered 16, after V lost 7 bases and J lost 7 bases. The CDR3 consists of 15 residues. Germline CDR1 SNHLY, CDR2 FYNNEI. The CDR3 nucleotides are TGTGCCAGCAAGCAGCGGGGTTTGACCTACAATGAGCAGTACTTC. Translated: CASKQRGLTYNEQYF.

V is TRBV6-2 or TRBV6-3 and J is TRBJ1-5, with 7 bases lining up with TRBD1. CDR1 and CDR2 (germline): MNHEY, SVGEGT. After removal of 3 bases from V and 9 bases from J, the junction contained 8 bases not matched to a gene. This CDR3 is 14 amino acids long. CDR3 sequence reads: CASSYSGTDPPQHF. CDR3 bases: TGTGCCAGCAGTTATAGCGGGACAGATCCGCCCCAGCATTTT.

This clonotype showed up many times. The chain recombines TRBV5-1 with TRBJ2-1, with unresolved D. V shed 0 bases and J shed 8 bases, with 9 bases lying between them. CDR3 length: 13 amino acids. CDR1 SGHRS and CDR2 YFSETQ come from the germline V gene. In nucleotides, the CDR3 is TGCGCCAGCAGCTTGGCACCGGAAGATGAGCAGTTCTTC. It codes for CASSLAPEDEQFF.

The chain links TRBV24-1 to TRBJ1-2, with TRBD1 matching 10 bases. This CDR3 has 16 residues. The germline V gene encodes CDR1 KGHDR and CDR2 SFDVKD. The J segment lost 7 bases and the V segment lost 2 bases, leaving 9 bases of the junction unmatched. CDR3 nucleotides: TGTGCCACCAGTGATTGGCCGACAGGGGGCAGCGGTGGCTACACCTTC. Amino acid sequence: CATSDWPTGGSGGYTF.

This sequence joins TRBV11-2 and TRBJ2-7; D is unclear. Trimming removed 1 base from V and 0 bases from J, with 10 bases in between. The CDR3 loop spans 15 amino acids. Per germline, CDR1 SGHAT and CDR2 FQNNGV. As DNA, the CDR3 is TGTGCCAGCAGCTTAGCGGTGGAGATCTCCTACGAGCAGTACTTC. Protein: CASSLAVEISYEQYF.

The CDR3 DNA reads TGCGCCAGCAGCTTGGTAGAGGGGTCGGACGAGCAGTACTTC. Translating gives CASSLVEGSDEQYF. V usage is TRBV5-1 and J usage is TRBJ2-7; D is possibly TRBD1 or TRBD2 (5 bases each). In germline, CDR1 is SGHRS, CDR2 YFSETQ. The V and J ends lost 0 bases and 5 bases respectively, with 12 bases between them. The CDR3 has 14 amino acids. Drawing the rest from reference TRBV5-1 and TRBJ2-7, the complete variable domain is KAGVTQTPRYLIKTRGQQVTLSCSPISGHRSVSWYQQTPGQGLQFLFEYFSETQRNKGNFPGRFSGRQFSNSRSEMNVSTLELGDSALYLCASSLVEGSDEQYFGPGTRLTVT.

This clonotype was counted only a few times. The chain recombines TRBV7-6 with TRBJ2-1; TRBD2 matches 7 bases. The CDR3 runs 18 residues. With V trimmed by 2 bases and J by 0 bases, 10 bases remained unmatched. Per germline, CDR1 SGHVS and CDR2 FNYEAQ. In nucleotides, the CDR3 is TGTGCCAGCAGCTTACGGTTTGGCGGGAGCCCCTCCTACAATGAGCAGTTCTTC. Its translation is CASSLRFGGSPSYNEQFF.

This clonotype was counted a few times. The rearrangement uses TRBV5-1 and TRBJ2-7; D is unresolved. Germline-derived CDR1 and CDR2 are SGHRS and YFSETQ. Trimming pared 5 bases from V and 2 bases from J, leaving 8 bases between. The CDR3 spans 12 residues. CDR3: CASSDFAYEQYF. CDR3 DNA: TGCGCCAGCAGTGACTTCGCCTACGAGCAGTACTTC.